The rows below give T cell receptor beta chains drawn from one sample of a study of regulatory dendritic cells for organ transplantation. Data came from immunoSEQ multiplex PCR; TCRdb stores just in-frame clones and leaves some out. Of around 30,000 clones listed, roughly 80% are singletons. What was sequenced was naive CD4+ T cells from blood. The origin of the receptors is a human donor in good health. Each CDR3 is given with its conserved first and last residue. The D gene is left open where the match is weak. Clone size is not always given. Where it is, it says once, few, many or a class for expanded clones.

V gene: TRBV5-6; J gene: TRBJ2-1; clone size: -; D gene: TRBD1; CDR3 protein: CASSPTGGLINEQFF; CDR3 DNA: TGTGCCAGCAGCCCTACAGGGGGTCTAATCAATGAGCAGTTCTTC
V gene: TRBV9; J gene: TRBJ2-5; clone size: -; D gene: -; CDR3 protein: CASSVGGGEETQYF; CDR3 DNA: TGTGCCAGCAGCGTAGGGGGCGGGGAAGAGACCCAGTACTTC
V gene: TRBV5-6; J gene: TRBJ1-1; clone size: once; D gene: -; CDR3 protein: CASSLGYREAFF; CDR3 DNA: TGTGCCAGCAGCTTGGGGTACCGGGAAGCTTTCTTT
V gene: TRBV7-7; J gene: TRBJ2-3; clone size: -; D gene: TRBD1; CDR3 protein: CANLRTQGGTDTQYF; CDR3 DNA: TGTGCCAACTTAAGGACCCAGGGGGGCACAGATACGCAGTATTTT
V gene: TRBV13; J gene: TRBJ2-1; clone size: -; D gene: -; CDR3 protein: CASSLEWASPHEQFF; CDR3 DNA: TGTGCCAGCAGCTTAGAGTGGGCGTCCCCCCATGAGCAGTTCTTC
V gene: TRBV4-2; J gene: TRBJ2-1; clone size: -; D gene: TRBD2; CDR3 protein: CASSQAGGPNYNEQFF; CDR3 DNA: TGTGCCAGCAGCCAAGCGGGGGGGCCAAACTACAATGAGCAGTTCTTC
V gene: TRBV10-3; J gene: TRBJ1-2; clone size: few; D gene: TRBD1; CDR3 protein: CAIAREDRGDYGYTF; CDR3 DNA: TGTGCCATCGCACGGGAGGACAGGGGGGATTATGGCTACACCTTC
V gene: TRBV5-1; J gene: TRBJ1-3; clone size: -; D gene: -; CDR3 protein: CASSLAQSGNTIYF; CDR3 DNA: TGCGCCAGCAGCTTGGCTCAGTCTGGAAACACCATATATTTT
V gene: TRBV19; J gene: TRBJ2-3; clone size: -; D gene: TRBD2; CDR3 protein: CASRLAGGDTQYF; CDR3 DNA: TGTGCCAGTAGACTAGCGGGGGGCGATACGCAGTATTTT
V gene: TRBV19; J gene: TRBJ1-5; clone size: once; D gene: TRBD1; CDR3 protein: CASSISGTGVGQPQHF; CDR3 DNA: TGTGCCAGTAGTATCTCCGGGACAGGGGTTGGTCAGCCCCAGCATTTT
V gene: TRBV2; J gene: TRBJ1-2; clone size: few; D gene: -; CDR3 protein: CASSVGRSGDF; CDR3 DNA: TGTGCCAGCAGTGTCGGGCGTTCCGGGGACTTC